These 29 T cell receptor beta chains came from one sample sequenced in a study of shared clonotypes between healthy human individuals. Sequencing used immunoSEQ multiplex PCR; TCRdb keeps in-frame clones, though not all of them. The repertoire has about 520,000 clones, over 70% of them found once; the top ten carry about 13%. The sequenced sample was PBMCs. These receptors were taken from a woman between 35 and 50 years old in good health. Some clones in this sample may be carry-over from other donors' samples.

The genes are TRBV5-6 and TRBJ2-5, with 8 bases matching TRBD1. The last part of the DNA fits TRBJ2-7 better; the J call may be wrong. This CDR3 spans 14 amino acids. Looked up from germline, CDR1 is SGHDT and CDR2 is YYEEEE. CDR3 DNA sequence: TGTGCCAGCAGCGGCCGACAGGGGTCCTACGAGCAGTACTTC. It translates to CASSGRQGSYEQYF.

Concerning this clone itself: It is likely a read error: a sequence one base away is far more abundant. This CDR3 is CASQRGSTDVYTF. The CDR3 region has the DNA TGTGCCAGCCAAAGGGGTTCTACGGACGTCTACACCTTC. The chain has TRBV6-5 and TRBJ1-2, with D perhaps matching TRBD1 (5 bases). CDR1 and CDR2 (germline): MNHEY, SVGAGI. V lost 8 bases and J lost 10, with 20 bases in between. This CDR3 region has 13 residues.

This CDR3 reads CASSSGGILAGEAFF. The CDR3 DNA is TGTGCCAGCAGTTCTGGGGGCATATTGGCTGGGGAAGCTTTCTTT. The rearrangement uses TRBV28 and TRBJ1-1; a weak D match, TRBD1 (6 bases). The V gene's germline CDR1 is MDHEN and CDR2 SYDVKM. The CDR3 is 15 amino acids. The germline V and J ends were trimmed by 4 bases and 8 bases, with 20 bases remaining between them.

With respect to this clone: The identical CDR3 is also encoded by other nucleotide sequences in the sample. The chain is built from TRBV7-2 and TRBJ2-7, with 9 bases that match TRBD1. The CDR3 is 15 residues long. In germline, CDR1 is SGHTA, CDR2 FQGNSA. V dropped 3 bases and J dropped 3; count of bases not matched to a gene: 6. CDR3 residues: CASSLAGTGNYEQYF. CDR3 DNA: TGTGCCAGCAGCTTGGCCGGGACAGGGAACTACGAGCAGTACTTC.

This clone was seen once. V gene TRBV11-2 combines with J gene TRBJ2-2; the match to TRBD2 covers 7 bases. Germline loops: CDR1 SGHAT, CDR2 FQNNGV. Trimming cost V 1 base and J 3 bases; bases outside gene matches: 5. The CDR3 sequence is 16 residues long. This CDR3 reads CASSLVAGRDTGELFF. CDR3 sequence (DNA): TGTGCCAGCAGCTTAGTGGCAGGGAGGGACACCGGGGAGCTGTTTTTT.

J is TRBJ1-2 and V is TRBV29-1; D uncertain. The CDR3 runs to 15 residues. Trimming removed 2 bases at V and 5 bases at J, with 18 bases between. Germline V lookup: CDR1 SQVTM, CDR2 ANQGSEA. CDR3 in amino acids: CSVEPIIDTDYGYTF. The DNA of the CDR3 is TGCAGCGTTGAACCAATTATAGACACGGATTATGGCTACACCTTC.

This chain joins TRBV5-4 and TRBJ2-1, with 7 bases matching TRBD1. With V trimmed by 4 bases and J by 2 bases, 9 bases remained unmatched. This CDR3 has 16 residues. Germline CDR1 reads SGHNT; CDR2 reads YYREEE (reference sequence). CDR3 protein: CASSPPYRGTYNEQFF. The CDR3 bases are TGTGCCAGCAGCCCACCCTACAGGGGTACCTACAATGAGCAGTTCTTC.

The chain carries TRBV10-3 and TRBJ1-1, with 11 bases lining up with TRBD1. V was pared by 4 bases and J by 4 bases, with 8 bases of the junction left unmatched. Germline V lookup: CDR1 ENHRY, CDR2 SYGVKD. CDR3 length: 16 amino acids. The CDR3 coding sequence is TGTGCCATCAGTGGGACAGGGGGCCTGGTCAGCACTGAAGCTTTCTTT. It encodes CAISGTGGLVSTEAFF.

The V call is TRBV10-3, the J call TRBJ1-5, with 8 positions matching TRBD1. With V trimmed by 2 bases and J by 2 bases, 5 bases remained unmatched. This CDR3 is 16 amino acids long. The germline gives CDR1 ENHRY, CDR2 SYGVKD. CDR3 coding DNA: TGTGCCATCAGTGAGGCAGGGGGCTTTGGCAATCAGCCCCAGCATTTT. Translated, it gives CAISEAGGFGNQPQHF.

A word on this clone: This likely reflects a read error, since a far larger clone is one base away. The chain carries TRBV5-6 and TRBJ1-1, with 9 bases matching TRBD1. The trim removed 2 bases at V and 5 bases at J, leaving 7 bases unmatched. Germline V lookup: CDR1 SGHDT, CDR2 YYEEEE. This CDR3 has 15 amino acids. The chain's CDR3 is CASSLLQGAVTEAFF. The DNA of the CDR3 is TGTGCCAGCAGCTTATTACAGGGGGCTGTGACTGAAGCTTTCTTT.

The chain joins TRBV7-9 to TRBJ1-1, with a tentative D call TRBD1 (6 bases). CDR1 is SEHNR, CDR2 FQNEAQ, per germline (reference sequence). The CDR3 loop spans 13 amino acids. The germline V and J ends were trimmed by 0 bases and 8 bases, with 10 bases remaining between them. CDR3 sequence (DNA): TGTGCCAGCAGCTTAGCGGGGGGGCAGGAAGCTTTCTTT. Translation gives CASSLAGGQEAFF.

This clone was observed a few times. The chain couples TRBV6-6 to TRBJ2-3; D remains unclear. CDR1 MNHNY and CDR2 SVGAGI come from the germline V gene (reference sequence). The CDR3 runs to 11 residues. The ends were cut back, 6 bases at V and 5 bases at J, with 6 bases in the middle. The CDR3 DNA sequence: TGTGCCAGCAGGACGGGAGATACGCAGTATTTT. Protein sequence: CASRTGDTQYF.

The chain is built from TRBV18 and TRBJ1-4, with 11 bases identical to TRBD1. With V trimmed by 4 bases and J by 8 bases, 6 bases remained unmatched. From germline, CDR1 is KGHSH and CDR2 LQKENI. CDR3 length equals 15 residues. The CDR3 loop is CASSRSGTGGEKLFF. The CDR3 DNA reads as TGTGCCAGCTCACGATCCGGGACAGGGGGAGAAAAACTGTTTTTT.

J is TRBJ2-7 and V is TRBV4-1, with a possible D match to TRBD1 (5 bases). The length of the CDR3 is 14 residues. Trimming removed 0 bases at V and 3 bases at J, with 9 bases between. Germline CDR1 MGHRA, CDR2 YSYEKL. CDR3 DNA sequence: TGCGCCAGCAGCCAAGATCAGGGCAGCTACGAGCAGTACTTC. Translation: CASSQDQGSYEQYF.

This sequence joins TRBV4-2 and TRBJ1-1, with D unclear. This CDR3 contains 15 residues. Trimming left V 0 bases short and J 0 bases short, with 8 bases between. Germline V gene lookup returns CDR1 LGHNA and CDR2 YNFKEQ. In DNA, the CDR3 is TGTGCCAGCAGCCAAGATGAGGGTTTGAACACTGAAGCTTTCTTT. It specifies CASSQDEGLNTEAFF.

About this clone: The germline gene is not matched at one end of the junction; a read error may be the cause. The chain has TRBV5-5 and TRBJ2-7; perhaps TRBD2 as D (6 bases). The length of the CDR3 is 13 residues. Germline V gives CDR1 SGHKS, CDR2 YYEKEE (reference sequence). This CDR3 reads CASSQGGYYEQYF. The CDR3 DNA is TGCGCCAGCAGCCAAGGAGGGTACTACGAGCAGTACTTC. Full variable domain (remainder filled in from reference TRBV5-5 and TRBJ2-7): DAGVTQSPTHLIKTRGQQVTLRCSPISGHKSVSWYQQVLGQGPQFIFQYYEKEERGRGNFPDRFSARQFPNYSSELNVNALLLGDSALYLCASSQGGYYEQYFGPGTRLTVT.

This clone has just one count. The chain carries TRBV6-5 and TRBJ1-1; D not certain. The CDR3 has 11 residues. The germline V gene encodes CDR1 MNHEY and CDR2 SVGAGI. Trimming shortened V by 6 bases and J by 5 bases, and 7 bases separated the two germline ends. The CDR3 region has the DNA TGTGCCAGCAGCCTGGGGACTGAAGCTTTCTTT. Amino acids: CASSLGTEAFF.

V usage is TRBV19 and J usage is TRBJ1-2, with 11 bases aligning to TRBD1. After removal of 6 bases from V and 7 bases from J, the junction contained 7 bases not matched to a gene. CDR1 is LNHDA and CDR2 is SQIVND in the germline V gene (reference sequence). The CDR3 loop spans 14 amino acids. CDR3 sequence: CASSFGQGAGGYTF. The CDR3 DNA reads TGTGCCAGTAGCTTCGGACAGGGGGCTGGTGGCTACACCTTC.

V and J are TRBV15 and TRBJ1-3; the D is unclear. V lost 0 bases, J lost 8 bases, and 8 bases lay in between. Germline loops: CDR1 LNHNV, CDR2 YYDKDF (reference sequence). The CDR3 runs 13 residues. The CDR3 sequence is CATSRDPGDTIYF. The CDR3 region has the DNA TGTGCCACCAGCAGAGATCCCGGGGACACCATATATTTT.

The chain joins TRBV5-6 to TRBJ2-5; 7 bases are shared with TRBD1. Trimming cost V 7 bases and J 2 bases; bases outside gene matches: 5. CDR3 length equals 13 residues. The germline V gene encodes CDR1 SGHDT and CDR2 YYEEEE. This CDR3 is CASFRTGQETQYF. The CDR3 DNA follows: TGTGCCAGCTTCCGGACAGGACAAGAGACCCAGTACTTC. Variable domain in full (rest from reference TRBV5-6 and TRBJ2-5): DAGVTQSPTHLIKTRGQQVTLRCSPKSGHDTVSWYQQALGQGPQFIFQYYEEEERQRGNFPDRFSGHQFPNYSSELNVNALLLGDSALYLCASFRTGQETQYFGPGTRLLVL.

As for this clone: A far larger clone is a single base away, which makes a read error likely. Other DNA sequences of this sample code for an identical CDR3. This chain uses TRBV10-3 with TRBJ1-2; 7 nucleotides line up with TRBD1. V trimming: 2 bases; J trimming: 8 bases; junction bases outside the gene matches: 5. CDR1 ENHRY and CDR2 SYGVKD come from the germline V gene. This CDR3 spans 13 amino acids. The CDR3 is CAISETGTAGYTF. The DNA of the CDR3 is TGTGCCATCAGTGAGACAGGGACAGCCGGCTACACCTTC.

The V gene is TRBV5-1, the J gene TRBJ2-5; 8 bases are a match to TRBD2. V gave up 2 bases and J gave up 5 bases; unmatched junction bases: 8. Germline CDR1 SGHRS, CDR2 YFSETQ. The length of the CDR3 is 15 residues. Here the CDR3 DNA reads TGCGCCAGCAGCTTCCGGGAGGGCCTCTGGGAGACCCAGTACTTC. This translates into CASSFREGLWETQYF.

The chain combines TRBV18 with TRBJ2-3; D perhaps matches TRBD2 (6 bases). With 3 bases removed from V and 3 bases from J, the gap between germline ends came to 10 bases. The germline V gene has CDR1 KGHSH and CDR2 LQKENI. This CDR3 has 14 residues. The chain's CDR3 is CASSPSAGTDTQYF. In DNA, the CDR3 is TGTGCCAGCTCACCGTCGGCGGGAACAGATACGCAGTATTTT.

As to this clone: A read error is the likely source, as a far larger clone sits one nucleotide away. This sample also contains other DNA sequences that code for the same CDR3. The CDR3 here is CATSRDSGQGAEKLFF. CDR3 bases: TGTGCCACCAGCAGAGATTCTGGACAGGGGGCTGAAAAACTGTTTTTT. V usage is TRBV15 and J usage is TRBJ1-4; 11 bases are shared with TRBD1. The V segment lost 0 bases and the J segment 7 bases; nucleotides outside the gene matches: 4. This CDR3 spans 16 amino acids. In germline, CDR1 is LNHNV, CDR2 YYDKDF (reference sequence).

V and J are TRBV6-6 and TRBJ2-2; D unresolved. Germline V gene lookup returns CDR1 MNHNY and CDR2 SVGAGI (reference sequence). The V and J ends lost 4 bases and 2 bases respectively, with 14 bases between them. This CDR3 is 16 amino acids long. The CDR3 DNA sequence: TGTGCCAGCAGTTGGGGAAGGTTGAAAAACACCGGGGAGCTGTTTTTT. Translating it yields CASSWGRLKNTGELFF.

This clone showed up just once. A read error is likely here: a far larger clone is one base away. Other DNA sequences in this sample translate to the same CDR3. The chain joins TRBV5-4 to TRBJ1-5, with 8 bases lining up with TRBD1. The germline V gene has CDR1 SGHNT and CDR2 YYREEE (reference sequence). The length of the CDR3 is 15 residues. V shed 0 bases and J 7 bases; nucleotides not matched to a gene: 6. CDR3 DNA: TGTGCCAGCAGCTTGGGACAGGGGATTGACCAGCCCCAGCATTTT. Residues: CASSLGQGIDQPQHF.

This clone was seen only once. A single base is all that separates this from a far larger clone, so a read error is likely. Given the absence of the conserved phenylalanine or tryptophan at the CDR3 end, a read error is likely. Other nucleotide sequences from this sample produce the same CDR3. The rearrangement joins TRBV30 to TRBJ1-2; D not certain. This CDR3 spans 12 amino acids. V was trimmed by 3 bases and J by 2 bases, leaving 7 bases between them. Per the germline V gene, CDR1 is GTSNPN and CDR2 is SVGIG (reference sequence). CDR3 amino acids: CAWSDGNYGYTL. The CDR3 DNA is TGTGCCTGGAGCGACGGAAACTATGGCTACACCTTA.

Comments on this clone: The junction and the germline gene differ at one end; a read error may be behind it. This rearrangement joins TRBV10-1 to TRBJ2-1; D gene unclear. CDR1 is WNHNN, CDR2 SYGVQD, per germline (reference sequence). CDR3 size: 13 residues. The CDR3 loop reads CASRECRINEQFF. In DNA, the CDR3 is TGCGCCAGCAGAGAGTGTCGGATCAATGAGCAGTTCTTC.

Remarks on this clone: The likely explanation is a read error, given a far larger clone one base away. Additional DNA sequences in this sample encode the identical CDR3. The J gene is TRBJ1-1, the V gene TRBV25-1; TRBD1 matches at 9 bases. The CDR3 covers 14 residues. Germline V gene sequence: CDR1 MGHDK, CDR2 SYGVNS. Unmatched junction bases numbered 10, after V lost 9 bases and J lost 5 bases. This CDR3 reads CASSTGGGMTEAFF. The CDR3 DNA follows: TGTGCCAGTTCGACAGGGGGAGGGATGACTGAAGCTTTCTTT.